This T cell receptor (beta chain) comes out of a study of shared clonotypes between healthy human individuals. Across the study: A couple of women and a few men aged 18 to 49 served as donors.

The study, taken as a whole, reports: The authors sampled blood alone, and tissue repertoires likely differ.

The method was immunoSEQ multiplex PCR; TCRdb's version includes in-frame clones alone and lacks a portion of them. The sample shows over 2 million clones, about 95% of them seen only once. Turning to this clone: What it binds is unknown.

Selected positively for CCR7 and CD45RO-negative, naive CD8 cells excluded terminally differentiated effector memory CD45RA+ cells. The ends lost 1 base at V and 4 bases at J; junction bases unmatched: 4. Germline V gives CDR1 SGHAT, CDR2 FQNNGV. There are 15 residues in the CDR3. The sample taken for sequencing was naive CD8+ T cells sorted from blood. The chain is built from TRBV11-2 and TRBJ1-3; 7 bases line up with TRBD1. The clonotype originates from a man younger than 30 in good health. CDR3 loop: CASSLARGYGNTIYF. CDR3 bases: TGTGCCAGCAGCTTAGCCAGGGGGTACGGAAACACCATATATTTT.